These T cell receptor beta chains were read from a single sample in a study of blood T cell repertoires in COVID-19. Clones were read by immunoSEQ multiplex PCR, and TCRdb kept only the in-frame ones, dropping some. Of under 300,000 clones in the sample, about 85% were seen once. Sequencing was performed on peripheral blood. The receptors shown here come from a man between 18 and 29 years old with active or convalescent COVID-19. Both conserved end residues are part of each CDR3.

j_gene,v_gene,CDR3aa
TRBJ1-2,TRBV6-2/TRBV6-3,CASSLDYGYTF
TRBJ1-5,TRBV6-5,CASSQQGGSNQPQHF
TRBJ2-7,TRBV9,CASSSRGEAAYEQYF
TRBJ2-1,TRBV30,CAWRNGQGIDEQFF
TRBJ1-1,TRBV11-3,CASSLYRTNTEAFF
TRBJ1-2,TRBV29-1,CSVRTGLGYGYTF
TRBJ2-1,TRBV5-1,CASSLAAEGHEQFF
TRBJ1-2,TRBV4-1,CASSQKGAREWGYGYTF
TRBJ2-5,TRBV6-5,CASSYSGFRGSQYF
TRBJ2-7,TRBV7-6,CASSLGTVRYEQYF
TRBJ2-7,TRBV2,CASSSLSYEQYF
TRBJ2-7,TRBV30,CAWKLTGGKGYF
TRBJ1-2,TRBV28,CASTRQGNGYTF
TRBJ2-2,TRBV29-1,CSVTGLAANTGELFF
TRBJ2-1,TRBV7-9,CASSLSGGLRHEQFF
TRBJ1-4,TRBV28,CASSLETGGIGTNEKLFF
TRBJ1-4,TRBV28,CASSLPRKNNEKLFF
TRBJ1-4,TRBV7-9,CASSLFSSSNEKLFF
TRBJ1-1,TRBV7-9,CASTRGHTEAFF
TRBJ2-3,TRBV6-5,CASSYSRVSTDTQYF
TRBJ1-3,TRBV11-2,CASSSRPGETGNTIYF
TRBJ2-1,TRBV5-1,CASSKIGTSKDVQFF
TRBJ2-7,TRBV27,CASSLRGTGGADGYEQYF
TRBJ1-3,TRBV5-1,CASSLEGAPGNTIYF
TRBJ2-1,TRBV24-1,CATSDLQSPRNEQFF
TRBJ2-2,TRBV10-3,CAISFLAGAGTGELFF
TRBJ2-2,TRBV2,CASTSGDAITGELFF
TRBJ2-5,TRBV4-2,CASSQGTSGGGETQYF
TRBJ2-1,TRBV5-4,CASSTTKGANEQFF
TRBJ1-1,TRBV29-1,CSARGQLNTEAFF
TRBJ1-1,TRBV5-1,CASSLGVENTEAFF